The next 22 T cell receptor beta chains were all read from a single sample in a study of T cells in women clearing cervical HPV infection. Clones were sequenced by immunoSEQ multiplex PCR, and TCRdb holds only the in-frame ones, with some missing. The sample yields tens of thousands of clones, of which the top ten take up around 6.6%. Sequencing input: blood buffy coat. The receptors were gathered from a woman aged 18 to 75 with a cervical HPV16 infection that either progressed to CIN3+ or cleared (not recorded which).

As to this clone: The CDR3 end is not reached by the read, which stops 3 residues before it; the germline J gene fills it in. This rearrangement joins TRBV20-1 to TRBJ1-5; 9 bases match TRBD1. Looked up from germline, CDR1 is DFQATT and CDR2 is SNEGSKA (reference sequence). Losses at the gene ends were 3 bases for V and 4 bases for J; bases not matched to a gene: 19. CDR3 size: 19 residues. The CDR3 loop reads CSARVPPGQGLFRNQPQHF. The CDR3 DNA, read in part, is TGCAGTGCTAGGGTTCCCCCGGGACAGGGTTTGTTTCGTAATCAGCCC.

Turning to this clone: The read ends 3 residues before the CDR3 terminus; that terminus is restored from the germline J gene. V gene TRBV5-5 combines with J gene TRBJ2-7; D is perhaps TRBD1 (6 bases). This CDR3 contains 15 residues. Trimming left V 1 base short and J 0 bases short, with 11 bases between. The V gene's germline CDR1 is SGHKS and CDR2 YYEKEE (reference sequence). CDR3 sequence reads: CASSLSQDSSYEQYF. CDR3 DNA (partial): TGTGCCAGCAGCTTGAGCCAGGACAGCTCCTACGAG.

The sequenced CDR3 bases are TGTGCCAGCAGCTTCCGGGGGGCCAACGGGAATGAG. Protein product: CASSFRGANGNE. The CDR3, in full, reads CASSFRGANGNEQFF. The chain carries TRBV7-9 and TRBJ2-1; maybe TRBD2 (7 bases). The CDR3 goes on 3 residues after the read ends, and that part is filled in from the germline J gene. Trimming took 3 bases from V and 7 from J, leaving 16 bases between them. Germline CDR1 reads SEHNR; CDR2 reads FQNEAQ (reference sequence). The CDR3 consists of 15 residues.

Partial CDR3 DNA: TGTGCCAGCAGCTTGGGGCAAGGGGACTATGGC. It codes for CASSLGQGDYG. The complete CDR3 reads CASSLGQGDYGYTF. The chain carries TRBV5-6 and TRBJ1-2; D might be TRBD1 (5 bases). The read gets to within 3 residues of the CDR3 end, and the germline J gene fills in the rest. Trimming left V 0 bases short and J 3 bases short, with 9 bases between. Germline V CDR1 and CDR2: SGHDT, YYEEEE. The CDR3 covers 14 residues. The full variable domain, rest sourced from reference TRBV5-6 and TRBJ1-2, is DAGVTQSPTHLIKTRGQQVTLRCSPKSGHDTVSWYQQALGQGPQFIFQYYEEEERQRGNFPDRFSGHQFPNYSSELNVNALLLGDSALYLCASSLGQGDYGYTFGSGTRLTVV.

Comments on this clone: The read falls 3 residues short of the CDR3 end, and the missing part is taken from the germline J gene. This sequence joins TRBV20-1 and TRBJ1-3, with D perhaps TRBD1 (5 bases). The length of the CDR3 is 13 residues. The germline V gene has CDR1 DFQATT and CDR2 SNEGSKA (reference sequence). Trimming cost V 0 bases and J 4 bases, with 7 bases left between them. The CDR3 here is CSARDPGGNTIYF. The sequenced CDR3 bases are TGCAGTGCTAGAGATCCAGGGGGAAACACC.

As to this clone: The read ends 3 residues shy of where the CDR3 ends; the end is completed using the germline J gene. V and J are TRBV20-1 and TRBJ1-6; D might be TRBD1 (5 bases). CDR3 size: 14 residues. Germline V CDR1 and CDR2: DFQATT, SNEGSKA (reference sequence). V lost 0 bases and J 9 bases, leaving 12 bases between the germline ends. The DNA read from the CDR3 is TGCAGTGCTAGAGATGTGGGGGGTAGTTCACCC. Its protein is CSARDVGGSSP. The entire CDR3 sequence reads CSARDVGGSSPLHF.

Details on this clone: The read ends 3 residues early relative to the CDR3; the germline J gene fills the gap. The V gene is TRBV18, the J gene TRBJ1-5; TRBD1 might be the D (5 bases). The CDR3 consists of 17 residues. The V and J ends lost 1 base and 5 bases respectively, with 18 bases between them. The germline V gene has CDR1 KGHSH and CDR2 LQKENI. The sequenced CDR3 bases are TGTGCCAGCTCACCACGGGAGTTAAGGGGCGCTGATCAGCCC. Amino acids: CASSPRELRGADQP. Given in full, the CDR3 is CASSPRELRGADQPQHF.

Remarks on this clone: The read stops 3 residues short of the end of the CDR3; the missing end is completed from the germline J gene. The rearrangement links TRBV20-1 to TRBJ1-4; TRBD1 matches at 7 bases. The germline gives CDR1 DFQATT, CDR2 SNEGSKA (reference sequence). The CDR3 extends over 15 amino acids. The ends lost 6 bases at V and 0 bases at J; junction bases unmatched: 7. The CDR3 DNA, read in part, is TGCAGTGCGTCCGTGACAGGGACAACTAATGAAAAA. As protein: CSASVTGTTNEK. The full CDR3 protein is CSASVTGTTNEKLFF.

On this clone: The read ends 3 residues before the CDR3 terminus; that terminus is restored from the germline J gene. The rearrangement links TRBV14 to TRBJ2-1, with 12 bases matching TRBD2. This CDR3 region has 16 residues. V lost 4 bases to trimming and J lost 9 bases; unmatched junction nucleotides: 10. The germline V gene has CDR1 SGHDN and CDR2 FVKESK. CDR3 sequence: CASSRTPSGGALEQFF. The CDR3 bases that were read are TGTGCCAGCAGCCGCACTCCTAGCGGGGGGGCCCTTGAG.

A remark on this clone: The read terminates 3 residues ahead of where the CDR3 ends, so the germline J gene completes it. The chain carries TRBV28 and TRBJ1-1; D call uncertain. Between the trimmed V and J ends, which lost 5 bases and 7 bases, there was a span of 8 bases. Germline V gene sequence: CDR1 MDHEN, CDR2 SYDVKM. The CDR3 runs 11 residues. CDR3 DNA, as far as it was read: TGTGCCAGCAGTGCATCCGGTGAA. It translates to CASSASGE. The full CDR3 sequence reads CASSASGEAFF.

About this clone itself: The read ends 3 residues before the CDR3 terminus; that terminus is restored from the germline J gene. V is TRBV28 and J is TRBJ1-1; no firm D call. The germline V and J ends were trimmed by 4 bases and 1 base, with 4 bases remaining between them. In germline, CDR1 is MDHEN, CDR2 SYDVKM. The CDR3 length is 12 residues. The CDR3 DNA, read in part, is TGTGCCAGCAGTTCCAGGAACACTGAA. Amino acids: CASSSRNTE. The complete CDR3 protein is CASSSRNTEAFF.

Concerning this clone: The CDR3 end is not reached by the read, which stops 3 residues before it; the germline J gene fills it in. This chain joins TRBV29-1 and TRBJ2-2, with a tentative D call TRBD2 (6 bases). The CDR3 is 14 residues long. CDR1 is SQVTM, CDR2 ANQGSEA, per germline. The ends were cut back, 7 bases at V and 0 bases at J, with 12 bases in the middle. Here the CDR3 reads CSAARGTNTGELFF. The CDR3 DNA, read in part, is TGCAGCGCGGCCCGGGGGACGAACACCGGGGAG.

The DNA read from the CDR3 is TGTGCCAGCATCCAGGGGGGAGGCTACGAG. This sequence encodes CASIQGGGYE. The full CDR3 reads CASIQGGGYEQYF. The V and J genes are TRBV28 and TRBJ2-7, with D perhaps TRBD1 (7 bases). The read stops 3 residues short of the end of the CDR3; the missing end is completed from the germline J gene. This CDR3 contains 13 residues. V dropped 7 bases and J dropped 3 bases, with 13 bases sitting between them. The germline CDR1 and CDR2 sequences are MDHEN and SYDVKM.

On this clone itself: The read ends 3 residues shy of where the CDR3 ends; the end is completed using the germline J gene. This rearrangement joins TRBV4-1 to TRBJ2-3; D is unclear. From germline, CDR1 is MGHRA and CDR2 YSYEKL. Trimming cost V 3 bases and J 1 base, with 2 bases left between them. CDR3 length: 12 residues. The CDR3 spells CASSHGTDTQYF. The CDR3 bases that were read are TGCGCCAGCAGCCACGGCACAGATACG.

Concerning this clone: The observed sequence ends 3 residues before the CDR3 terminus, with the missing tail filled in from the germline J gene. The chain uses TRBV29-1 and TRBJ1-1, with a tentative D call TRBD1 (6 bases). V was clipped by 5 bases and J by 7 bases, with 8 bases between them. The CDR3 runs 10 residues. CDR1 is SQVTM, CDR2 ANQGSEA, per germline. This CDR3 is CSVLQGEAFF. Incomplete CDR3 DNA: TGCAGCGTTTTACAGGGTGAA.

Turning to this clone: From the germline J gene comes the end of the CDR3, since the read stops 3 residues before it. This rearrangement joins TRBV7-3 to TRBJ2-5; D may be TRBD2 (6 bases). The length of the CDR3 is 15 residues. V was trimmed by 4 bases and J by 7 bases, leaving 19 bases between them. Germline V gene data show CDR1 as SGHTA and CDR2 as FQGTGA. CDR3 loop: CASSSQGGPDATQYF. The sequenced part of the CDR3 DNA is TGTGCCAGCAGCTCCCAGGGAGGACCTGATGCGACC.

Worth noting for this clone: The CDR3 end is not reached by the read, which stops 3 residues before it; the germline J gene fills it in. V usage is TRBV7-2 and J usage is TRBJ2-7, with no clear D. Germline-derived CDR1 and CDR2 are SGHTA and FQGNSA. CDR3 length: 13 amino acids. Trimming left V 3 bases short and J 5 bases short, with 11 bases between. CDR3 sequence: CASSFVTVNEQYF. CDR3 bases read: TGTGCCAGCAGCTTTGTAACAGTGAACGAG.

In regard to this clone: The read halts 3 residues ahead of the CDR3 end, with the missing end drawn from the germline J gene. This chain links TRBV6-4 with TRBJ2-1; 9 bases agree with TRBD2. Germline CDR1 MRHNA, CDR2 SNTAGT. The CDR3 has 14 residues. V lost 4 bases, J lost 5 bases, and 3 bases stayed unmatched. The sequenced CDR3 bases are TGTGCCAGCAGTGTCGCGGGGGGGAACAATGAG. Its translation is CASSVAGGNNE. The full-length CDR3 reads as CASSVAGGNNEQFF.

Note on this clone: The read comes to an end 3 residues before the CDR3 does, leaving the germline J gene to fill in the end. V gene TRBV7-9 combines with J gene TRBJ2-7; maybe TRBD2 (5 bases). CDR3 length: 13 residues. V was pared by 5 bases and J by 3 bases, with 11 bases between. CDR1 and CDR2 (germline): SEHNR, FQNEAQ (reference sequence). CDR3 loop: CASSNAGLYEQYF. Partial CDR3 DNA: TGTGCCAGCAGCAATGCCGGACTCTACGAG.

About this clone: The CDR3 end is not reached by the read, which stops 3 residues before it; the germline J gene fills it in. The J gene is TRBJ2-6, the V gene TRBV10-2; 7 bases fit TRBD1. V shed 1 base, J shed 2 bases, and the junction held 5 bases outside the gene matches. From germline, CDR1 is WSHSY and CDR2 SAAADI. The CDR3 totals 17 residues. CDR3 sequence reads: CASSELRTGPGANVLTF. The CDR3 bases that were read are TGCGCCAGCAGTGAGTTAAGGACAGGCCCTGGGGCCAACGTC.

About this clone: The read ends 3 residues early relative to the CDR3; the germline J gene fills the gap. The rearrangement links TRBV2 to TRBJ2-3; 8 bases fit TRBD2. CDR3 size: 16 residues. J gave up 3 bases and V 1 base, and 6 bases lay outside the gene matches. Germline CDR1 SNHLY, CDR2 FYNNEI. This CDR3 reads CASSEGTGGHTDTQYF. The CDR3 DNA, read in part, is TGTGCCAGCAGTGAAGGAACGGGGGGGCATACAGATACG.

On this clone itself: The read ends 3 residues shy of where the CDR3 ends; the end is completed using the germline J gene. The rearrangement joins TRBV5-4 to TRBJ1-2; D ambiguous. This CDR3 contains 13 residues. The germline V gene encodes CDR1 SGHNT and CDR2 YYREEE (reference sequence). CDR3 loop: CASSLGGGRGYTF. CDR3 DNA, as far as it was read: TGTGCCAGCAGCTTGGGAGGAGGGCGAGGC.